The entry that follows covers one T cell receptor beta chain sequence. This clone was seen only a few times. The target of this receptor is not known. The junction departs from the called germline gene at one end, perhaps through a read error. From cysteine to phenylalanine, the CDR3 is 13 amino acids long. Only the CDR3 DNA stays, 39 bases, in frame from base 1. CDR1 and CDR2 are drawn from the germline V gene: SQVTM, ANQGSEA. These data originate in a study of cytomegalovirus exposure and HLA in healthy donors (TCRdb year 2017). A note on the overall study: According to an earlier analysis of around 600 of the donors, 150 million to 200 million T cells yielded approximately 120 million unique TCR beta sequences and roughly 280 Gb of sequence data. An early release covering roughly 640 HLA-typed donors comprised about 300 gigabases of sequencing data and 85 million to 100 million unique TCR sequences. Of the 300 to 450 genotyped donors, about 80% fell in the genetic ancestry cluster associated with self-reported Caucasian donors. The aim of the study was to test whether cataloging public T cell receptors could identify signatures of past pathogen exposure. The study used immunosequencing to profile the T cell repertoires of approximately 690 subjects and linked those repertoires to cytomegalovirus serostatus. A separate validation cohort of roughly 130 different subjects was used in addition to the approximately 700-subject first cohort. High-throughput TCR immunosequencing, statistical association of individual TCRs with disease status, and machine learning were combined to predict cytomegalovirus infection status. To study patterns of TCR occurrence, a later analysis re-analyzed previously published TCR beta repertoires from 666 donors and added high-resolution HLA genotyping. The later analysis used no new phenotypic data to find candidate immune exposures, relying instead on TCR beta sequences and their occurrence across donors. An earlier analysis of roughly 600 of the donors used high-throughput TCR beta sequencing to judge whether each TCR beta V gene segment behaved as functional or pseudogenic. Donor age, sex, ethnicity and CMV serostatus were compiled alongside the repertoire data. Genome-wide SNP genotypes for about 65% of the roughly 670 donors were used in a later genetic analysis, which treated that subset as a discovery cohort. All discovery cohort repertoires had been generated using a single sequencing platform. HLA typing covered class I and class II loci at four-digit resolution. The number of donors typed differed by locus, with roughly 620-630 for A, B, C, DRB1 and DQB1, more than 500 for DQA1, 600 to 610 for DPA1, and under 490 for DPB1. Because of strong linkage in the cohort, five DR-DQ haplotypes were treated as single units for association and clustering. On average, about 240,000 unique TCR beta nucleotide sequences were sequenced per donor among about 400 genotyped donors of the cohort, with 15% to 20% of those sequences being non-productive. What the research found in general, with its limitations: Some IMGT-functional V segments, including TRBV6-2 and TRBV6-3, could not be distinguished by the 87-base-pair reads and were therefore excluded. In a later genetic analysis, fewer N-insertions in productive TCRs were reported among donors in an Asian-associated ancestry cluster than the roughly 640-donor mean. Several of the top co-occurrence clusters appeared to be linked to parvovirus B19, influenza, CMV and Epstein-Barr virus, according to a later analysis. Because some donors lacked HLA typing at each locus, the association tests relied only on the typed subset. In the study, some 160 TCR beta chains were listed as associated with cytomegalovirus. In a later analysis, the rate of TCR association differed among HLA loci, with DRB1 alleles having the most associated TCRs and HLA-C alleles having the fewest. The only immune exposure information available for the cohort was CMV serostatus. The classifier was reported to diagnose cytomegalovirus status with high specificity and sensitivity in both the original and validation cohorts. In a later analysis, most CMV-associated TCR beta chains were found to appear HLA-restricted, with HLA associations seemingly driven largely by CMV exposure. Roughly 17 rarely observed V segments, including chromosome 9 orphons, were excluded from the earlier analysis of about 610 of the donors because counts were too low. When HLA alleles, especially DR and DQ, strongly co-occurred, attributing TCR associations to individual alleles was difficult. While some public TCRs were present in many individuals, most TCR sequences turned up only very rarely across donors. An association between a missense DCLRE1C variant and V-gene and J-gene trimming of TCR beta chains was found in a later genetic analysis and replicated in an independent cohort. Linkage disequilibrium might explain the correlated functional status among segregating V segments, but an unknown experimental factor could not be ruled out. In a later analysis, HLA-associated TCR beta chains were found to be more clonally expanded and to have lower generation probabilities than equally common non-associated chains. In an earlier analysis of fewer than 700 of the donors, most TCR beta V segments appeared in productive rearrangements about 87% or about 30% of the time, broadly matching IMGT annotations. A cluster of highly shared sequence variants was judged likely to be a technical artifact of the sequencing pipeline. A further reported finding was that TCR beta sequences accurately predicted the HLA-A and HLA-B alleles for most subjects in the first cohort. Sequencing depth was assumed to be roughly uniform across donors in the presence/absence analyses, though that assumption may not hold. According to the authors, the approach could potentially be generalized to other disease states and immunological phenotypes. Only TCR beta chains were sequenced in this cohort, and the absence of alpha or paired-chain data limited detectable features. At a false discovery rate of 0.05, a later analysis linked under 20,000 TCR beta sequences to specific HLA alleles. In vitro tests confirmed that a few of the cytomegalovirus-associated TCR beta chains recognize cytomegalovirus antigens.

The library was built by means of the immunoSEQ multiplex PCR assay. For the multiplex PCR, a mixture combining 60 forward primers for TCR Vbeta segments and 13 reverse primers for TCR Jbeta segments was used. The CDR3 region of rearranged TCR beta genes was amplified from genomic DNA with a multiplex PCR assay. The Illumina HiSeq System was used to sequence the amplified TCR beta libraries as 87-base-pair reads. On the study's bioinformatics: A later analysis counted approximately 84 million unique TCR beta chains across the 666 repertoires, and 10 million to 12 million of these chains were shared by at least two donors. A nearest-neighbor algorithm error-corrected the raw reads and collapsed the reads into unique sequences, merging closely related sequences to remove PCR and sequencing errors. CDR3 sequences were aligned to IMGT reference sequences to assign V, D and J gene segments. For a sequence to be retained, a match of at least six nucleotides was required to both a V gene segment and a J gene segment. A rearrangement was called productive if the CDR3 had no stop codons and remained in frame with V and J, and every other rearrangement was called non-productive. Following IMGT convention, CDR3 was defined as the stretch from the second conserved V-encoded cysteine up to the conserved J-encoded phenylalanine. Sequences without an unambiguous match to a single V gene segment were excluded from the earlier analysis of 500 to 700 of the donors. In an earlier analysis of several hundred of the donors, a V segment was called functional when productive rearrangements were above 56.7%, and segregating when the standard deviation between donors exceeded 5%. A statistical classification framework was built for diagnosing cytomegalovirus status from the catalog of TCR beta chain sequences. A later analysis assigned V and J genes by comparing TCR nucleotide sequences with IMGT/GENE-DB human TR gene sequences. In a later analysis, CDR3 sequences and most-parsimonious VDJ recombination scenarios were assigned using the TCRdist pipeline. A later analysis defined each TCR beta chain by its CDR3 amino acid sequence plus V-gene family, and excluded reads lacking a unique V-gene family. As a way to deal with suspected cross-contamination and a sequencing artifact, a later analysis dropped 500 to 700 nucleotide sequences that were highly shared and had low generation probability. In a later analysis, a clonal expansion index was calculated for each public chain from normalized within-repertoire ranks of inferred template counts. In a later analysis, generation probabilities were computed using a VDJ recombination model fitted to out-of-frame rearrangements, and the results were checked against IGoR. Hypergeometric tests were used in a later analysis to score TCR-TCR, TCR-HLA and TCR-CMV co-occurrence, with a repertoire-size bias correction applied to the TCR pairs. To estimate false discovery rates, a later analysis permuted the HLA or CMV assignments 20 times. A later analysis grouped co-occurring TCRs with DBSCAN, adding TCRdist sequence similarity when clustering within HLA-allele-positive subsets. Repertoires with fewer than 30,000 or more than 120,000 public chains were left out of co-occurrence clustering, as were about five repertoires with anomalous nucleotide sharing. As stored in TCRdb, this immuneACCESS dataset retains in-frame rearrangements with V and J assigned. A fraction of the clones does not appear; measured against another copy, unresolved V genes explain less than half of the discrepancy, and the remainder lacks a known reason. V and J calls and clone size come straight from that table; D and trimming were deduced from the DNA. This sample comprises about 120,000 clones, roughly 75% of them detected only once. 0.95% to 1.5% of the sample is held by the ten biggest clonotypes.

The cohort comprised some 700 healthy bone marrow donors. At the time of sampling, every cohort member was nominally healthy, though immune exposures that went unrecorded were likely present. The donor was CMV seronegative and belonged to the group of 380 or so seronegative cohort members. A peripheral blood sample was provided by each donor, and peripheral blood mononuclear cells were used for TCR beta sequencing. The Qiagen DNeasy Blood Extraction Kit was used to extract genomic DNA from the blood cell samples. This sequence originates from a female donor in good health and CMV-seronegative. Input material: PBMCs. The chain is encoded by TRBV29-1 joined to TRBJ2-3, with a tentative D gene TRBD2 over 6 matching bases. CDR3 protein: CSAGRDGTDTQYF. In nucleotide form, the sequence is TGCAGCGCGGGGCGGGACGGCACGGATACGCAGTATTTT.